These 4 T cell receptor beta chains were sequenced from one sample in a study of control samples from healthy donors and cancer patients. Profiled with immunoSEQ multiplex PCR; TCRdb holds only in-frame clones, not every one. This repertoire shows some 28,000 clones, roughly 78% found once; its top ten account for about 20%. Sequenced: PBMCs. The receptors here all came from a man between 60 and 70 years old with head and neck cancer.

The chain joins TRBV27 to TRBJ1-3; D call uncertain. The CDR3 length is 15 residues. From germline, CDR1 is MNHEY and CDR2 SMNVEV (reference sequence). Trimming took off 3 bases at V and 0 bases at J, with 9 bases between the two ends. As DNA, the CDR3 is TGTGCCAGCAGTTTGTCTGTAAGCTCTGGAAACACCATATATTTT. Its translation is CASSLSVSSGNTIYF.

The gene calls are TRBV7-2 and TRBJ1-3, with D maybe TRBD1 (6 bases). Trimming shortened V by 5 bases and J by 3 bases, and 14 bases separated the two germline ends. There are 15 residues in the CDR3. Germline V gene data show CDR1 as SGHTA and CDR2 as FQGNSA. This chain's CDR3 is CASSPQGGGGNTIYF. CDR3 nucleotide sequence: TGTGCCAGCAGCCCTCAAGGGGGAGGTGGAAACACCATATATTTT.

The chain recombines TRBV28 with TRBJ1-1; D remains ambiguous. The CDR3 is 13 amino acids. Germline V gene lookup returns CDR1 MDHEN and CDR2 SYDVKM. Trimming removed 6 bases from V and 3 bases from J, with 11 bases in between. CDR3 residues: CASSPVEDTEAFF. CDR3 nucleotide sequence: TGTGCCAGCAGCCCTGTGGAGGACACTGAAGCTTTCTTT.

The chain recombines TRBV7-9 with TRBJ2-5; 12 positions agree with TRBD2. This CDR3 contains 19 residues. V lost 3 bases, J lost 4 bases, and 15 bases stayed unmatched. CDR1 and CDR2 (germline): SEHNR, FQNEAQ (reference sequence). CDR3 region: CASSFDYSTSGRLRETQYF. The DNA for the CDR3 is TGTGCCAGCAGCTTCGACTATTCGACTAGCGGGAGATTGAGAGAGACCCAGTACTTC.